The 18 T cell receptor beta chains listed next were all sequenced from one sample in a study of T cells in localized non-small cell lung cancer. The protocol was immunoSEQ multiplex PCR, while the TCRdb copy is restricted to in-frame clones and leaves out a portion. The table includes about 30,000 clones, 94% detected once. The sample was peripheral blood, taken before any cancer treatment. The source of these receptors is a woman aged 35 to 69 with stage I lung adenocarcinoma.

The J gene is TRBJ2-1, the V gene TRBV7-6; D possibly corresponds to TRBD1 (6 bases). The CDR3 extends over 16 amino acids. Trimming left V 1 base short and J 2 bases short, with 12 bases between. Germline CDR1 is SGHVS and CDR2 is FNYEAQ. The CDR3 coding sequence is TGTGCCAGCAGCTTAGGGCCCGGACAGACCTACAATGAGCAGTTCTTC. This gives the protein CASSLGPGQTYNEQFF.

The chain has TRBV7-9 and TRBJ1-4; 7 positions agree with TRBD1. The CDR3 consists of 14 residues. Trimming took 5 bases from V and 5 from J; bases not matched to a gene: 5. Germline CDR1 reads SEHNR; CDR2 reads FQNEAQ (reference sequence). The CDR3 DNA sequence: TGTGCCAGCAGCCCGACAGGGAGGAATGAAAAACTGTTTTTT. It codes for CASSPTGRNEKLFF.

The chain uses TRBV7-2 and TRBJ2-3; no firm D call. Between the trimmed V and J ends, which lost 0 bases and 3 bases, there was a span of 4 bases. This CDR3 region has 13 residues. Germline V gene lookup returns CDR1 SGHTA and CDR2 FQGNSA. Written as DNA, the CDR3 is TGTGCCAGCAGCTTAGCAGTGACAGATACGCAGTATTTT. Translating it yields CASSLAVTDTQYF.

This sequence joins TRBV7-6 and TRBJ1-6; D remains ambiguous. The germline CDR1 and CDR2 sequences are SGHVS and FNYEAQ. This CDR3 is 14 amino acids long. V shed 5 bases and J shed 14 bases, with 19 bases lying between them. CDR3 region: CASSRRIGVETLHF. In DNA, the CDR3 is TGTGCCAGCAGCCGTAGGATAGGTGTCGAGACCCTCCACTTT.

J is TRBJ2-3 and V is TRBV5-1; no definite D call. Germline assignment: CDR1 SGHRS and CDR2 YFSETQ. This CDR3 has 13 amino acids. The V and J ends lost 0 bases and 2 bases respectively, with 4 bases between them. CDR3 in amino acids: CASSLDYTDTQYF. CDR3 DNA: TGCGCCAGCAGCTTGGACTACACAGATACGCAGTATTTT.

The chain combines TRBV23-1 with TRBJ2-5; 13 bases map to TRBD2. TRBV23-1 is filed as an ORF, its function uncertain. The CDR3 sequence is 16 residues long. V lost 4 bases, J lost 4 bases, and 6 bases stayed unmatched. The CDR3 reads CASSPGTSGKAETQYF. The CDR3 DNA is TGCGCCAGCAGTCCAGGGACTAGCGGGAAGGCAGAGACCCAGTACTTC.

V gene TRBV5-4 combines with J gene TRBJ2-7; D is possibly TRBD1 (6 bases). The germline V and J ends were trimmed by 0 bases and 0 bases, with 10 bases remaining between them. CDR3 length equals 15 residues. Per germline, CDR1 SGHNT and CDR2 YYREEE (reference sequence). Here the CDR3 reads CASSLGDTFSYEQYF. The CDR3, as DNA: TGTGCCAGCAGCTTGGGGGACACCTTCTCCTACGAGCAGTACTTC.

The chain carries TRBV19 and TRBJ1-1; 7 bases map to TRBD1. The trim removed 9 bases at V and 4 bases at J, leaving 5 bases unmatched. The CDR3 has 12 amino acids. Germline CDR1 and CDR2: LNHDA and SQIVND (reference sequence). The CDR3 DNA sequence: TGTGCCAGCCGGGACAGTGGCACTGAAGCTTTCTTT. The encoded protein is CASRDSGTEAFF.

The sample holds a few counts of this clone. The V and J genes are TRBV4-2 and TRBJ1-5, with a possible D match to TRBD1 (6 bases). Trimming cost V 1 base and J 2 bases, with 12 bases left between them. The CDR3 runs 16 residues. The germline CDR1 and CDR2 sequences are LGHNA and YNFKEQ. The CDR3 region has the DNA TGTGCCAGCAGCCAAGTAGCAAGGACAGGCAATCAGCCCCAGCATTTT. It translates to CASSQVARTGNQPQHF.

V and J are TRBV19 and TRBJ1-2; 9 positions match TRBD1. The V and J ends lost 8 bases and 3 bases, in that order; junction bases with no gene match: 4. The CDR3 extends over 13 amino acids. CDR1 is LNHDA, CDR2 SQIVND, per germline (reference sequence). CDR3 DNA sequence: TGTGCCAGTGCGGACAGGGGAGACTATGGCTACACCTTC. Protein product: CASADRGDYGYTF.

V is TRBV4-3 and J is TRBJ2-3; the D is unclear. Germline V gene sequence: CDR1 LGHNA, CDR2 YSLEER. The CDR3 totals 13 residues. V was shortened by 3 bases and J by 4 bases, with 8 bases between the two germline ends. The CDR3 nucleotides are TGCGCCAGCAGCCAGGAACGCCCAGATACGCAGTATTTT. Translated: CASSQERPDTQYF.

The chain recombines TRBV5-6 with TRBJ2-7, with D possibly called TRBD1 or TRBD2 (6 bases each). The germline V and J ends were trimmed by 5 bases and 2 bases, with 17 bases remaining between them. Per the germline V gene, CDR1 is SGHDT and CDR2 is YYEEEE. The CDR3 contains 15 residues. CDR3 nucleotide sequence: TGTGCCAGCAGTCCTAATACAGGGAGGACCTACGAGCAGTACTTC. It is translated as CASSPNTGRTYEQYF. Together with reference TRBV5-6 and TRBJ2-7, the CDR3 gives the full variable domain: DAGVTQSPTHLIKTRGQQVTLRCSPKSGHDTVSWYQQALGQGPQFIFQYYEEEERQRGNFPDRFSGHQFPNYSSELNVNALLLGDSALYLCASSPNTGRTYEQYFGPGTRLTVT.

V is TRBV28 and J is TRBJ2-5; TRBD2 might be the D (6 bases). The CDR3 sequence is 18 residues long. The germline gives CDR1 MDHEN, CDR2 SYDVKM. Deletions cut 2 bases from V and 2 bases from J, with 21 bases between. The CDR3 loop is CASSLIRAPGLRQETQYF. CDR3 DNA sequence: TGTGCCAGCAGTTTAATCCGGGCCCCGGGACTGAGGCAAGAGACCCAGTACTTC.

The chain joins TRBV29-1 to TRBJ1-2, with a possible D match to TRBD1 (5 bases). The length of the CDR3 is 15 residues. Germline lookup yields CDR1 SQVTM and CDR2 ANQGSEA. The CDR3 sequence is CTTGRDAHGAYGYTF. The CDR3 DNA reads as TGCACCACAGGTCGGGACGCCCATGGAGCCTATGGCTACACCTTC.

The CDR3 coding sequence is TGTGCCAGCAGCCTTAGGACAATCGGGGAGACCCAGTACTTC. Translating it yields CASSLRTIGETQYF. The V and J genes are TRBV2 and TRBJ2-5; TRBD1 is a possible D gene (5 bases). The CDR3 is made up of 14 amino acids. CDR1 SNHLY and CDR2 FYNNEI come from the germline V gene. Trimming stripped 6 bases from V and 5 bases from J, with 16 bases between.

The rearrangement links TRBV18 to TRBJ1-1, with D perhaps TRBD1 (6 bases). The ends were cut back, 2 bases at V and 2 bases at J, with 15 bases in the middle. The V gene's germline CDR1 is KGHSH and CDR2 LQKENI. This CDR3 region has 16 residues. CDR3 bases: TGTGCCAGCTCACCATTGGGGGGGCAGAAAAACACTGAAGCTTTCTTT. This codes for CASSPLGGQKNTEAFF.

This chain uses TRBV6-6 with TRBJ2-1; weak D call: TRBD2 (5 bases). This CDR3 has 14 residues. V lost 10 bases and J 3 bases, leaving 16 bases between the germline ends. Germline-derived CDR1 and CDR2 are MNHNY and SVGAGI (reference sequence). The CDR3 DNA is TGTGCCACGAAGGAGGCAAGTGGCTACAATGAGCAGTTCTTC. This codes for CATKEASGYNEQFF.

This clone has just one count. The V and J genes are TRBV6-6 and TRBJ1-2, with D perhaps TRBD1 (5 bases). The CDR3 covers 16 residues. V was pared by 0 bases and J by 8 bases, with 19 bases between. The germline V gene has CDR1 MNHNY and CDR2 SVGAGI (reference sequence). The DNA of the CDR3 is TGTGCCAGCAGTTACTCTAGGGGTTCTCTATCGAGGGGCTACACCTTC. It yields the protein CASSYSRGSLSRGYTF.